One and the same sample provided the 32 T cell receptor beta chains below, sequenced in a study of identical twins. TCRdb used MiXCR to reprocess the 5' RACE reads, holding one entry per CDR3 protein. The sample lists about 720,000 distinct CDR3 sequences, 8% to 9% occurring once. The same data also went into a second study, on yellow fever vaccine responses in identical twins.

Material for sequencing was PBMCs. The receptors derive from a woman under 30 in good health.

This clonotype was seen only a few times. J is TRBJ2-3 and V is TRBV6-4, with D possibly being TRBD2 (5 bases). Deletions cut 0 bases from V and 1 base from J, with 11 bases between. CDR1 is MRHNA, CDR2 SNTAGT, per germline. CDR3 length equals 16 residues. The chain's CDR3 is CASSDSATGGTDTQYF. DNA of the CDR3: TGTGCCAGCAGTGACTCCGCTACCGGGGGCACAGATACGCAGTATTTT.

This clonotype was seen only a few times. This chain connects TRBV15 to TRBJ1-5; tentative D call: TRBD1 (6 bases). CDR3 length equals 15 residues. Trimming cost V 5 bases and J 2 bases, with 13 bases left between them. CDR1 is LNHNV and CDR2 is YYDKDF in the germline V gene (reference sequence). CDR3 sequence (DNA): TGTGCCACCAGCGGGAGACAGGCTCGCAATCAGCCCCAGCATTTT. It encodes CATSGRQARNQPQHF.

This clonotype was observed at least ten times. The chain combines TRBV7-2 with TRBJ1-1; no clear D gene. In germline, CDR1 is SGHTA, CDR2 FQGNSA. Trimming took 6 bases from V and 6 from J, leaving 8 bases between them. The CDR3 is made up of 11 amino acids. The CDR3 DNA sequence: TGTGCCAGCAGTCCTTTGGCTGAAGCTTTCTTT. It encodes CASSPLAEAFF.

The gene calls are TRBV7-9 and TRBJ2-7, with 10 nucleotides matching TRBD2. The CDR3 length is 17 residues. Germline CDR1 reads SEHNR; CDR2 reads FQNEAQ (reference sequence). Unmatched junction bases numbered 15, after V lost 4 bases and J lost 6 bases. The CDR3 sequence is CASSWPLAGVGGAEQYF. Written as DNA, the CDR3 is TGTGCCAGCAGCTGGCCTCTAGCGGGAGTTGGGGGCGCCGAGCAGTACTTC.

This clonotype was recorded a few times. The chain carries TRBV27 and TRBJ2-1; the match to TRBD2 covers 8 bases. The CDR3 is made up of 16 amino acids. The germline gives CDR1 MNHEY, CDR2 SMNVEV (reference sequence). V lost 7 bases, J lost 4 bases, and 12 bases stayed unmatched. This chain's CDR3 is CASKSPGGGGYNEQFF. In DNA form, the CDR3 reads TGTGCCAGCAAGTCGCCCGGGGGCGGGGGGTACAATGAGCAGTTCTTC.

This clonotype appeared many times. The rearrangement uses TRBV10-3 and TRBJ2-7, with D unclear. The length of the CDR3 is 12 residues. The germline CDR1 and CDR2 sequences are ENHRY and SYGVKD. V lost 0 bases and J lost 7, with 7 bases in between. CDR3 sequence: CAISESWVEQYF. In DNA, the CDR3 is TGTGCCATCAGTGAGTCATGGGTGGAGCAGTACTTC.

This clonotype was recorded a few times. The V call is TRBV5-1, the J call TRBJ2-5; tentatively, D is TRBD1 (6 bases). The germline gives CDR1 SGHRS, CDR2 YFSETQ. The CDR3 has 15 amino acids. With 1 base removed from V and 1 base from J, the gap between germline ends came to 11 bases. In DNA form, the CDR3 reads TGCGCCAGCAGCTTGCTGGGACACACCCAAGAGACCCAGTACTTC. It encodes CASSLLGHTQETQYF.

This clonotype was recorded many times. The chain links TRBV10-3 to TRBJ2-1; possibly TRBD2 for D (6 bases). The CDR3 has 15 amino acids. Trimming pared 2 bases from V and 0 bases from J, leaving 8 bases between. The germline V gene has CDR1 ENHRY and CDR2 SYGVKD. The CDR3 region has the DNA TGTGCCATCAGTGAGGCGGGATTCTCCTACAATGAGCAGTTCTTC. It translates to CAISEAGFSYNEQFF.

This clonotype was seen only a few times. The chain joins TRBV20-1 to TRBJ2-1; 8 bases match TRBD2. Germline CDR1 is DFQATT and CDR2 is SNEGSKA (reference sequence). The CDR3 covers 17 residues. Trimming at V came to 0 bases and at J to 2 bases, leaving 9 bases not matched to a gene. The CDR3 loop is CSARDPLSGTTYNEQFF. The DNA for the CDR3 is TGCAGTGCTAGAGACCCCCTTAGCGGGACCACCTACAATGAGCAGTTCTTC.

This clonotype was recorded at least ten times. The J gene is TRBJ2-2, the V gene TRBV4-1, with D possibly matching TRBD1 (6 bases). The CDR3 contains 13 residues. Trimming shortened V by 1 base and J by 7 bases, and 7 bases separated the two germline ends. CDR1 is MGHRA, CDR2 YSYEKL, per germline. The chain's CDR3 is CASSQGGGGELFF. CDR3 coding DNA: TGCGCCAGCAGCCAAGGAGGGGGCGGGGAGCTGTTTTTT.

V is TRBV18 and J is TRBJ1-5, with TRBD1 matching 10 bases. The CDR3 is 17 amino acids. Germline CDR1 and CDR2: KGHSH and LQKENI. V lost 4 bases, J lost 2 bases, and 8 bases stayed unmatched. The CDR3 DNA reads TGTGCCAGCTCACAACAGACAGGGGGCCGGGGCAATCAGCCCCAGCATTTT. Protein sequence: CASSQQTGGRGNQPQHF.

This clonotype appeared many times. V is TRBV29-1 and J is TRBJ1-1; 7 bases agree with TRBD1. Germline assignment: CDR1 SQVTM and CDR2 ANQGSEA. There are 15 residues in the CDR3. Trimming took 7 bases from V and 0 from J; bases not matched to a gene: 11. CDR3 bases: TGCAGCGGGAACAGGGGAATTGGGATGAACACTGAAGCTTTCTTT. It codes for CSGNRGIGMNTEAFF. The whole variable domain, remainder taken from reference TRBV29-1 and TRBJ1-1, is SAVISQKPSRDICQRGTSLTIQCQVDSQVTMMFWYRQQPGQSLTLIATANQGSEATYESGFVIDKFPISRPNLTFSTLTVSNMSPEDSSIYLCSGNRGIGMNTEAFFGQGTRLTVV.

At least ten counts were recorded for this clonotype. The chain combines TRBV29-1 with TRBJ1-1; D gene ambiguous. V lost 4 bases and J 3 bases, leaving 9 bases between the germline ends. The CDR3 loop spans 12 amino acids. Germline CDR1 is SQVTM and CDR2 is ANQGSEA. CDR3 in amino acids: CSVVSRDTEAFF. The CDR3 bases are TGCAGCGTTGTGTCCCGGGACACTGAAGCTTTCTTT.

This clonotype was recorded a few times. The chain couples TRBV10-1 to TRBJ1-1; D may be TRBD1 (6 bases). V dropped 8 bases and J dropped 4 bases, with 14 bases sitting between them. The germline gives CDR1 WNHNN, CDR2 SYGVQD (reference sequence). The CDR3 loop spans 13 amino acids. The CDR3 DNA is TGCGCCAGCTCCGGGGGGGGCCTCACTGAAGCTTTCTTT. It specifies CASSGGGLTEAFF.

This clonotype has only a few counts. The chain recombines TRBV28 with TRBJ2-7; D perhaps matches TRBD1 (6 bases). Trimming cost V 5 bases and J 1 base, with 12 bases left between them. CDR1 is MDHEN and CDR2 is SYDVKM in the germline V gene. The CDR3 has 14 amino acids. The CDR3 loop is CASSRPGQSYEQYF. CDR3 coding DNA: TGTGCCAGCAGTAGACCTGGACAGTCCTACGAGCAGTACTTC.

This clonotype was counted many times. The V and J genes are TRBV6-2 or TRBV6-3 and TRBJ2-7, with TRBD2 matching 9 bases. The CDR3 covers 14 residues. Looked up from germline, CDR1 is MNHEY and CDR2 is SVGEGT. The V gene end was trimmed by 5 bases and the J gene end by 2 bases; junction bases not matched to a gene: 4. The CDR3 bases are TGTGCCAGCAGTCGACTAGCGGAGCCCTACGAGCAGTACTTC. Translated, it gives CASSRLAEPYEQYF.

The chain joins TRBV30 to TRBJ2-1; maybe TRBD1 (5 bases). The CDR3 contains 11 residues. V lost 5 bases to trimming and J lost 11 bases, with 13 bases between them. Germline lookup yields CDR1 GTSNPN and CDR2 SVGIG (reference sequence). The CDR3 region is CAWLTVTQQFF. In DNA form, the CDR3 reads TGTGCCTGGTTGACAGTCACTCAGCAGTTCTTC. The full variable domain, in which reference TRBV30 and TRBJ2-1 provide the parts outside the CDR3, is SQTIHQWPATLVQPVGSPLSLECTVEGTSNPNLYWYRQAAGRGLQLLFYSVGIGQISSEVPQNLSASRPQDRQFILSSKKLLLSDSGFYLCAWLTVTQQFFGPGTRLTVL.

This clonotype was recorded a few times. The chain employs TRBV7-2 and TRBJ2-1; D not resolved. Germline assignment: CDR1 SGHTA and CDR2 FQGNSA. V was clipped by 2 bases and J by 1 base, with 9 bases between them. This CDR3 is built from 15 residues. For the CDR3, the DNA is TGTGCCAGCAGCTTAATGGGATGGTCCTACAATGAGCAGTTCTTC. This gives the protein CASSLMGWSYNEQFF.

This chain links TRBV11-2 with TRBJ2-5; 12 bases align to TRBD2. Germline trimming cut 5 bases from V and 5 bases from J; bases unmatched to any gene: 9. Germline lookup yields CDR1 SGHAT and CDR2 FQNNGV. This CDR3 region has 16 residues. The CDR3 sequence is CASSDRLAGDMETQYF. CDR3 sequence (DNA): TGTGCCAGCAGCGATCGACTAGCGGGAGATATGGAGACCCAGTACTTC.

This sequence joins TRBV20-1 and TRBJ1-5; 7 bases match TRBD1. CDR3 length: 13 amino acids. Losses at the gene ends were 3 bases for V and 5 bases for J; bases not matched to a gene: 4. Per the germline V gene, CDR1 is DFQATT and CDR2 is SNEGSKA (reference sequence). CDR3: CSASNRGDQPQHF. CDR3 nucleotides: TGCAGTGCTAGCAACAGGGGAGATCAGCCCCAGCATTTT.

The rearrangement links TRBV6-2 or TRBV6-3 to TRBJ2-7, with D unresolved. Germline V gene sequence: CDR1 MNHEY, CDR2 SVGEGT. V was shortened by 2 bases and J by 3 bases, with 8 bases between the two germline ends. The CDR3 consists of 13 residues. Here the CDR3 reads CASSYIGNYEQYF. CDR3 nucleotide sequence: TGTGCCAGCAGTTACATTGGTAACTACGAGCAGTACTTC.

This clonotype was seen at least ten times. This sequence joins TRBV20-1 and TRBJ1-1, with 9 bases aligning to TRBD1. The V and J ends lost 3 bases and 6 bases, in that order; junction bases with no gene match: 5. Germline V gives CDR1 DFQATT, CDR2 SNEGSKA (reference sequence). The CDR3 totals 13 residues. CDR3 sequence (DNA): TGCAGTGCTAGGGACACAGGGGGCGCTGAAGCTTTCTTT. Amino acid sequence: CSARDTGGAEAFF.

This clonotype was seen a few times. The V call is TRBV7-2, the J call TRBJ2-7, with D perhaps matching TRBD1 or TRBD2 (5 bases each). CDR1 SGHTA and CDR2 FQGNSA come from the germline V gene. CDR3 size: 15 residues. Deletions cut 5 bases from V and 0 bases from J, with 14 bases between. The CDR3 DNA follows: TGTGCCAGCAGCGACCGGGACCTCCTCTCCTACGAGCAGTACTTC. Encoded protein: CASSDRDLLSYEQYF.

Many counts were recorded for this clonotype. The chain has TRBV6-2 or TRBV6-3 and TRBJ1-5; TRBD1 matches at 10 bases. Germline V lookup: CDR1 MNHEY, CDR2 SVGEGT. This CDR3 comprises 16 residues. The V and J ends lost 6 bases and 3 bases, in that order; junction bases with no gene match: 8. Here the CDR3 reads CASRPGTGVSNQPQHF. The CDR3, as DNA: TGTGCCAGCAGGCCCGGGACAGGGGTATCCAATCAGCCCCAGCATTTT.

The chain carries TRBV20-1 and TRBJ2-4; TRBD2 is a possible D gene (7 bases). V lost 3 bases to trimming and J lost 11 bases, with 23 bases between them. The CDR3 spans 15 residues. Germline values: CDR1 DFQATT, CDR2 SNEGSKA (reference sequence). The CDR3: CSASGGGTSENLQYF. As DNA, the CDR3 is TGCAGTGCTAGTGGGGGGGGCACTTCGGAGAATCTTCAGTACTTC.

This clonotype was observed a handful of times. The V gene is TRBV15, the J gene TRBJ2-7; maybe TRBD1 (5 bases). The V gene's germline CDR1 is LNHNV and CDR2 YYDKDF (reference sequence). The CDR3 sequence is 13 residues long. The germline V and J ends were trimmed by 5 bases and 7 bases, with 15 bases remaining between them. Written as DNA, the CDR3 is TGTGCCACCAGCTTTAACAGGCTTAGAGAGCAGTACTTC. Its protein is CATSFNRLREQYF. The whole variable domain, filled in from reference TRBV15 and TRBJ2-7, reads DAMVIQNPRYQVTQFGKPVTLSCSQTLNHNVMYWYQQKSSQAPKLLFHYYDKDFNNEADTPDNFQSRRPNTSFCFLDIRSPGLGDTAMYLCATSFNRLREQYFGPGTRLTVT.

This clonotype has just a few counts. This chain connects TRBV29-1 to TRBJ2-1, with D possibly matching TRBD2 (5 bases). Germline CDR1 is SQVTM and CDR2 is ANQGSEA. This CDR3 has 15 residues. The V and J ends lost 3 bases and 3 bases respectively, with 15 bases between them. CDR3 protein: CSVDGVGFSYNEQFF. CDR3 sequence (DNA): TGCAGCGTTGACGGGGTAGGGTTTAGCTACAATGAGCAGTTCTTC.

This clonotype was found many times. The chain recombines TRBV5-1 with TRBJ2-1; 10 nucleotides line up with TRBD1. Germline V gene lookup returns CDR1 SGHRS and CDR2 YFSETQ. V gave up 4 bases and J gave up 8 bases; unmatched junction bases: 12. CDR3 size: 16 residues. CDR3 protein: CASSPTPTGGVDEQFF. CDR3 DNA sequence: TGCGCCAGCAGCCCGACCCCGACAGGGGGCGTAGATGAGCAGTTCTTC. The full variable domain, its missing parts supplied by reference TRBV5-1 and TRBJ2-1, is KAGVTQTPRYLIKTRGQQVTLSCSPISGHRSVSWYQQTPGQGLQFLFEYFSETQRNKGNFPGRFSGRQFSNSRSEMNVSTLELGDSALYLCASSPTPTGGVDEQFFGPGTRLTVL.

A few counts support this clonotype. The chain joins TRBV7-9 to TRBJ1-1; no firm D call. CDR1 and CDR2 (germline): SEHNR, FQNEAQ (reference sequence). CDR3 length: 12 amino acids. The V and J ends lost 3 bases and 7 bases respectively, with 9 bases between them. CDR3 region: CASSFPGDEAFF. DNA for the CDR3: TGTGCCAGCAGCTTCCCTGGAGATGAAGCTTTCTTT.

This clonotype was seen only a few times. The chain has TRBV14 and TRBJ2-4; TRBD2 agrees at 7 bases. V gave up 5 bases and J gave up 6 bases; unmatched junction bases: 13. CDR1 is SGHDN and CDR2 is FVKESK in the germline V gene. This CDR3 has 16 amino acids. This CDR3 reads CASSAFSGTGGNIQYF. CDR3 bases: TGTGCCAGCAGCGCTTTCTCGGGAACGGGGGGAAACATTCAGTACTTC.

This rearrangement joins TRBV7-9 to TRBJ2-5; no clear D. Germline CDR1 is SEHNR and CDR2 is FQNEAQ (reference sequence). CDR3 length equals 17 residues. V dropped 3 bases and J dropped 3 bases, with 20 bases sitting between them. The CDR3 loop is CASSLGLPGRLKETQYF. In nucleotides, the CDR3 is TGTGCCAGCAGCTTGGGCCTACCTGGCAGGTTAAAAGAGACCCAGTACTTC.

CDR3 sequence: CSVEAGGSYGYTF. The CDR3 DNA follows: TGCAGCGTTGAGGCAGGGGGCAGCTATGGCTACACCTTC. The chain recombines TRBV29-1 with TRBJ1-2; 8 nucleotides agree with TRBD1. CDR3 length: 13 amino acids. V was pared by 3 bases and J by 4 bases, with 4 bases of the junction left unmatched. Germline loops: CDR1 SQVTM, CDR2 ANQGSEA. Supplemented by reference TRBV29-1 and TRBJ1-2, the full variable domain reads SAVISQKPSRDICQRGTSLTIQCQVDSQVTMMFWYRQQPGQSLTLIATANQGSEATYESGFVIDKFPISRPNLTFSTLTVSNMSPEDSSIYLCSVEAGGSYGYTFGSGTRLTVV.